This T cell receptor (beta chain) is from a study of response to subunit inactivated influenza vaccine. TCRdb ran MiXCR on the RT-PCR reads and lists one entry per CDR3 protein. The data hold more than 150,000 distinct CDR3 sequences, with roughly a tenth observed a single time. There are 15 residues in the CDR3. V lost 5 bases, J lost 2 bases, and 8 bases stayed unmatched. This clonotype appeared many times. Sequencing was performed on CD8+ T cells sorted from PBMCs, taken roughly 24 months after vaccination. The sequence derives from a man between 50 and 69 years old who received an inactivated influenza vaccine. The chain employs TRBV12-3 or TRBV12-4 and TRBJ2-5, with TRBD1 matching over 7 bases. This CDR3 reads CASSPRTGGQETQYF. Written as DNA, the CDR3 is TGTGCCAGCAGTCCCAGGACAGGTGGACAAGAGACCCAGTACTTC.